These T cell receptor beta chains were read from a single sample in a study of blood T cells in healthy people across ages. TCRdb fed the 5' RACE reads into MiXCR, producing one record per CDR3 protein. The table has hundreds of thousands of distinct CDR3 sequences, 49% seen once. Sample: blood. These receptors originate from an older woman in good health. Both conserved end residues are part of each CDR3. A D gene is named only where the DNA matches it firmly. Clone size is stated in some rows and not others, as once, few, many or a class when expanded.

TRBJ2-2 TRBV5-1 NA NA TGCGCCAGCACCGAGGATCAGAACACCGGGGAGCTGTTTTTT CASTEDQNTGELFF
TRBJ1-6 TRBV5-5 NA TRBD1 TGTGCCAGCACCTCGGACAGGGGAGTTTATAATTCACCCCTCCACTTT CASTSDRGVYNSPLHF
TRBJ2-1 TRBV20-1 once NA TGCAGTGCTAGGACATCGCTCAAGAACAATGAGCAGTTCTTC CSARTSLKNNEQFF
TRBJ2-1 TRBV4-2 NA TRBD2 TGTGCCGGCAGCCGAAGTGGTGGGACTAGCAGCGACAATGAGCAGTTCTTC CAGSRSGGTSSDNEQFF
TRBJ2-5 TRBV6-5 NA TRBD2 TGTGCCAGCGGCGTAGCGGGAGTTTTCAATGAGCAGTACTTC CASGVAGVFNEQYF
TRBJ2-6 TRBV20-1 NA NA TGCAGTGCTAGTATTTTAACCGGGGCCAACGTCCTGACTTTC CSASILTGANVLTF
TRBJ2-1 TRBV6-4 NA TRBD1 TGTGCCAGCAGTCGGACAGGCAATTACAATGAGCAGTTCTTC CASSRTGNYNEQFF
TRBJ2-3 TRBV5-1 NA TRBD2 TGCGCCAGCAGCTTCTCCGTGACTAGCGGAGGCACAGATACGCAGTATTTT CASSFSVTSGGTDTQYF
TRBJ2-1 TRBV6-1 many NA TGTGCCAGCAGTGAGTCCACACGGGCTGAGCAGTTCTTC CASSESTRAEQFF
TRBJ2-3 TRBV3-1 NA NA TGTGCCAGCAGCTCTGGAGGGAGATCTAGCACAGATACGCAGTATTTT CASSSGGRSSTDTQYF
TRBJ2-5 TRBV6-5 few NA TGTGCCAGCAGTTACTCGAAAGGGAGGGAGACCCAGTACTTC CASSYSKGRETQYF
TRBJ2-1 TRBV6-1 NA NA TGTGCCAGCAGTGAAGCCTACCACAATGAGCAGTTCTTC CASSEAYHNEQFF
TRBJ2-1 TRBV20-1 NA NA TGCAGTGCTAGGACACTGTCTGAGCAGTTCTTC CSARTLSEQFF
TRBJ2-7 TRBV6-2/TRBV6-3 few NA TGTGCCACTTCTTCCTACGAGCAGTACTTC CATSSYEQYF
TRBJ1-1 TRBV18 few NA TGTGCCAGCTCACCAAGATGGACTGAAGCTTTCTTT CASSPRWTEAFF
TRBJ2-7 TRBV29-1 once NA TGCAGCGTTGCCCAGGGATACAATGAGCAGTACTTC CSVAQGYNEQYF
TRBJ1-2 TRBV6-5 NA NA TGTGCCAGCAGTTACTCGAGTCCCGGAGAGGGCTATGGCTACACCTTC CASSYSSPGEGYGYTF
TRBJ2-5 TRBV25-1 few NA TGTGCCAGCAGAGGGAGGCGGGAGACCCAGTACTTC CASRGRRETQYF
TRBJ2-7 TRBV7-2 NA TRBD2 TGTGCCAGCAGCTTACGGGCTAGCGGTTACCCCTACGAGCAGTACTTC CASSLRASGYPYEQYF
TRBJ2-1 TRBV7-2 once NA TGTGCCGGCAGCCCACCGGGCTACTCCTACAATGAGCAGTTCTTC CAGSPPGYSYNEQFF
TRBJ2-5 TRBV6-2/TRBV6-3 NA TRBD1 TGTGCCAGCAGCTACCAAACGGGACAGGGACCGTACCAAGAGACCCAGTACTTC CASSYQTGQGPYQETQYF
TRBJ2-5 TRBV24-1 NA TRBD2 TGTGCCACCAGTGATTTGGCTAGCGGGAGGGCCGGGGGAGAGACTCAGTACTTC CATSDLASGRAGGETQYF
TRBJ1-6 TRBV4-3 once NA TGCGCCAGCAGCCAAGCCAGGCTAGCATATAATTCACTCCTCCACTTT CASSQARLAYNSLLHF
TRBJ2-7 TRBV11-1 NA NA TGTGCCAGCAGCTTAGAAGATAGTACCGAGCAGTACTTC CASSLEDSTEQYF
TRBJ2-7 TRBV28 few TRBD2 TGTGCCAGCAGTCCCCTTAGCGGGCTCTCCTACGAGCAGTACTTC CASSPLSGLSYEQYF
TRBJ1-2 TRBV30 NA NA TGTGCCTGGAGCCCGCTCCGGTCTAACTATGGCTACACCTTC CAWSPLRSNYGYTF
TRBJ2-6 TRBV5-1 NA NA TGCGCCAGCAGCCTTTGGTCCCCCGGGCGCCGGAGCTCTGGGGCCAACGTCCTGACTTTC CASSLWSPGRRSSGANVLTF
TRBJ2-1 TRBV6-6 NA TRBD2 TGTGCCAGCAGTTACTCACGGACTAGTTACGGTGAGCAGTTCTTC CASSYSRTSYGEQFF
TRBJ2-7 TRBV6-1 NA NA TGTGCCAGCAGTGAGCCAGGATACGAGCAGTACTTC CASSEPGYEQYF
TRBJ2-7 TRBV7-2 NA NA TGTGCCAGCAGCATTAACCCCTACGAGCAGTACTTC CASSINPYEQYF
TRBJ1-2 TRBV25-1 few NA TGTGCCAGCACCCAAAGTGGCAGGAACTATGGCTACACCTTC CASTQSGRNYGYTF
TRBJ2-3 TRBV12-3/TRBV12-4 NA TRBD2 TGTGCCAGCAGTTGGGGACTAGGGACAGATACGCAGTATTTT CASSWGLGTDTQYF
TRBJ1-4 TRBV20-1 NA NA TGCAGTGCTAGAGCCCCACACGGAAAACTGTTTTTT CSARAPHGKLFF
TRBJ2-3 TRBV9 NA TRBD2 TGTGCCAGCAGCGTAGCGGGTCGGACTAGCGGCACAGATACGCAGTATTTT CASSVAGRTSGTDTQYF
TRBJ2-1 TRBV20-1 NA TRBD2 TGCAGTGCTAGGGGGACTACCTTCCTTGAGCAGTTCTTC CSARGTTFLEQFF
TRBJ1-6 TRBV28 NA NA TGTGCCAGCAATAATCCGTGGGTGAATTCACCCCTCCACTTT CASNNPWVNSPLHF
TRBJ2-1 TRBV27 few TRBD1 TGTGCCAGCAGTTTATCTTTTGGGACAGCGAGCAATGAGCAGTTCTTC CASSLSFGTASNEQFF
TRBJ1-4 TRBV15 NA TRBD1 TGTGCCACCAGCAGACAGGGACAGGGGCATGAAAAACTGTTTTTT CATSRQGQGHEKLFF
TRBJ2-3 TRBV28 NA NA TGTGCCAGCAGTTTAAAGGAAGCTACAGATACGCAGTATTTT CASSLKEATDTQYF
TRBJ2-3 TRBV28 many TRBD2 TGTGCCAGCAGTTCTCCATTCCGGCTAGCGGGCACAGATACGCAGTATTTT CASSSPFRLAGTDTQYF
TRBJ2-7 TRBV10-3 NA NA TGTACCATCAGTGAAACAGGGGGGGACTCCTACGAGCAGTACTTC CTISETGGDSYEQYF
TRBJ2-1 TRBV19 few NA TGTGCCAGTAGTATCGCCACCGGGGGTACTGAGCAGTTCTTC CASSIATGGTEQFF
TRBJ1-2 TRBV20-1 NA NA TGCAGCGGTGGACTGGGAAGGGACTATGGCTACACCTTC CSGGLGRDYGYTF
TRBJ2-7 TRBV7-2 NA NA TGTGCCAGCAGTAAAAGCCCCAAGTACGAGCAGTACTTC CASSKSPKYEQYF
TRBJ2-5 TRBV6-2/TRBV6-3 NA TRBD2 TGTGCCAGCAGTCTGAGCGGGAGGGCTGTGGAGACCCAGTACTTC CASSLSGRAVETQYF
TRBJ2-7 TRBV7-9 few TRBD2 TGTGCCAGCAGCGACGTATCGATTTTAGCGGGAGGGAACCAGCGGGAGCAGTACTTC CASSDVSILAGGNQREQYF
TRBJ2-7 TRBV20-1 NA NA TGCAGTGCTACCCAGGGGAACGAGCAGTACTTC CSATQGNEQYF
TRBJ2-5 TRBV4-1 NA NA TGCGCCAGCAGCCAAGCGGAGACAGTCTACAATGAGCAGTACTTC CASSQAETVYNEQYF